This T cell receptor beta chain is drawn from a study of early T cells in non-severe SARS-CoV-2 infection (dated by TCRdb to 2020 to 2022). At the level of the whole study: Because TCR sequencing was done on bulk RNA from unsorted whole blood, the alpha and beta chains could not be paired. Overall study results and their limits: VDJdb matching was skewed toward anti-spike CD8 responses and likely underestimated virus-specific expansions by missing private and CD4 specificities.

The receptor library was made with 5' RACE. Sequencing instrument: NextSeq 500. The TCR library protocol attached unique molecular identifiers to individual cDNA molecules to correct for sequencing error and PCR bias. Sequencing covered both TCR alpha and beta chains, and within each sample the abundances of alpha and beta sequences were tightly co-correlated. On the study's bioinformatics: V gene, J gene and CDR3 annotation of TCR sequences was performed with Decombinator V4. Expanded TCRs were defined as changing significantly between any two time points under a Poisson model with p below 0.0001. Abundances of TCRs were expressed as counts per million after normalisation to the total number of TCRs sequenced in each sample. MAIT TCRs were defined by TRAV1-2 paired with TRAJ12, TRAJ20 or TRAJ33, and iNKT TCRs by TRAV10 paired with TRAJ18. VDJdb, accessed 1 November 2021, was searched for CMV, EBV and SARS-CoV-2 annotated TCRs, with TCRs annotated for multiple antigens excluded. Through fastp at Q25 and MiXCR, TCRdb rebuilt clones from the public reads, retaining in-frame beta chains. For every CDR3 protein sequence, its rows merge into one entry that carries the most common genes and DNA. It is TCRdb's table, rather than the study itself, that gives the V and J calls and clone size. A total of some 29,000 distinct CDR3 sequences appear in this sample, about 4.5% of them only once. The ten largest account for around 6.3% of the sample.

The table lists this clonotype with a few counts. Its cognate antigen has yet to be identified. No per-base quality is available; no much larger clone lies one base away. A case-control design nested within a healthcare worker cohort in London, UK, was used, with weekly nasopharyngeal swab PCR tests and blood sampling performed. Between 23 and 31 March 2020, the week of the UK lockdown, healthcare workers were enrolled and then followed up weekly for as long as 16 weeks. The germline V gene gives CDR1 as KGHSH and CDR2 as LQKENI. V loses 2 bases, J loses 0 bases, and the germline ends lie 13 bases apart. Taken from cysteine to phenylalanine, the CDR3 has 17 residues. The sequence is cut down to CDR3 DNA, 51 bases in frame from base 1.

Sequencing was carried out using whole blood. This clonotype was sampled from an adult who was a healthcare worker with PCR-confirmed SARS-CoV-2 infection or an uninfected control (not recorded which). The chain is encoded by TRBV18 joined to TRBJ1-4; the D gene lacks a confident call. The CDR3 loop reads CASSPAPGIATNEKLFF. The nucleotide sequence is given as TGTGCCAGCTCACCAGCTCCGGGGATAGCAACTAATGAAAAACTGTTTTTT.